The rows below give T cell receptor beta chains drawn from one sample of a study of PD-L1 blockade in urothelial cancer. Here immunoSEQ multiplex PCR was the method, and the copy in TCRdb shows in-frame clones only, minus some. The table records about 32,000 clones, 80% to 90% of them present only once. Source: PBMCs, taken around atezolizumab (anti-PD-L1) treatment. These receptors came from a man aged 55 to 70 with urothelial cancer. The CDR3 runs from the conserved cysteine through the conserved F or W. The D gene is left open where the match is weak. The size field is filled for only some rows; it gives once, few, many or a size class.

j_call: TRBJ1-2; d_call: NA; clone_size: once; v_call: TRBV14; cdr3_nt: TGTGCCAGCAGCCAAGGGAGATATGGCTACACCTTC; cdr3_aa: CASSQGRYGYTF
j_call: TRBJ1-3; d_call: NA; clone_size: NA; v_call: TRBV19; cdr3_nt: TGTGCCAGTAGTCCGGTTGAGAACACCATATATTTT; cdr3_aa: CASSPVENTIYF
j_call: TRBJ2-4; d_call: TRBD1; clone_size: NA; v_call: TRBV5-6; cdr3_nt: TGTGCCAGCAGCTTTTACGGGACAGGGGGCGACAAAAACATTCAGTACTTC; cdr3_aa: CASSFYGTGGDKNIQYF
j_call: TRBJ2-3; d_call: NA; clone_size: NA; v_call: TRBV6-1; cdr3_nt: TGTGCCAGCAGTGAAGAAGGCAGGCCCACAGATACGCAGTATTTT; cdr3_aa: CASSEEGRPTDTQYF
j_call: TRBJ1-6; d_call: TRBD1; clone_size: NA; v_call: TRBV30; cdr3_nt: TGTGCCTGGAGTTCAGGGGGACGAGATTCACCCCTCCACTTT; cdr3_aa: CAWSSGGRDSPLHF
j_call: TRBJ2-3; d_call: NA; clone_size: NA; v_call: TRBV15; cdr3_nt: TGTGCCACCAGCAGAGGGGCAGGAAGCACAGATACGCAGTATTTT; cdr3_aa: CATSRGAGSTDTQYF
j_call: TRBJ2-7; d_call: TRBD1; clone_size: NA; v_call: TRBV5-4; cdr3_nt: TGTGCCAGCAGCAAAGGACAGGGGTCCAAGGGCGAGCAGTACTTC; cdr3_aa: CASSKGQGSKGEQYF
j_call: TRBJ1-4; d_call: NA; clone_size: few; v_call: TRBV30; cdr3_nt: TGTGCCTGGAGTGTCGGGGGGAATGAAAAACTGTTTTTT; cdr3_aa: CAWSVGGNEKLFF
j_call: TRBJ2-2; d_call: TRBD2; clone_size: NA; v_call: TRBV2; cdr3_nt: TGTGCCAGCAGGCCGGGACTAGCGGGAGGTCCCACCGGGGAGCTGTTTTTT; cdr3_aa: CASRPGLAGGPTGELFF
j_call: TRBJ1-2; d_call: NA; clone_size: NA; v_call: TRBV30; cdr3_nt: TGTGCCTGGATGGAGGGTTACAGTTGGTATGGCTACACCTTC; cdr3_aa: CAWMEGYSWYGYTF
j_call: TRBJ1-1; d_call: NA; clone_size: NA; v_call: TRBV5-6; cdr3_nt: TGTGCCAGCAGCTTGGTAAGGGACATGAACACTGAAGCTTTCTTT; cdr3_aa: CASSLVRDMNTEAFF
j_call: TRBJ2-3; d_call: TRBD1; clone_size: NA; v_call: TRBV7-8; cdr3_nt: TGTGCCAGCAGCTTAGGCGGGGACAGGCCTAGATATACGCAGTATTTT; cdr3_aa: CASSLGGDRPRYTQYF
j_call: TRBJ1-2; d_call: NA; clone_size: NA; v_call: TRBV30; cdr3_nt: TGTGCCTGGGGCGGGGGCGGCTATGGCTACACCTTC; cdr3_aa: CAWGGGGYGYTF
j_call: TRBJ2-7; d_call: TRBD1; clone_size: NA; v_call: TRBV6-6; cdr3_nt: TGTGCCAGCAGTACACTCGGGACAGGGGAGTTCCACGAGCAGTACTTC; cdr3_aa: CASSTLGTGEFHEQYF
j_call: TRBJ2-5; d_call: TRBD2; clone_size: NA; v_call: TRBV5-6; cdr3_nt: TGTGCCAGCAGCTTGAGTACGGGGGGGCTGGAGACCCAGTACTTC; cdr3_aa: CASSLSTGGLETQYF
j_call: TRBJ2-5; d_call: NA; clone_size: NA; v_call: TRBV7-2; cdr3_nt: TGTGCCAGCAGCTTTGAGAAGACCCAGTACTTC; cdr3_aa: CASSFEKTQYF
j_call: TRBJ1-3; d_call: NA; clone_size: NA; v_call: TRBV9; cdr3_nt: TGTGCCAGCAGCGTACATCAACAGGGTTCGCTGAGTGGAAACACCATATATTTT; cdr3_aa: CASSVHQQGSLSGNTIYF
j_call: TRBJ1-6; d_call: NA; clone_size: NA; v_call: TRBV6-5; cdr3_nt: TGTGCCAGCAGCCGCGGAGGGGGGGGAGATTCACCCCTCCACTTT; cdr3_aa: CASSRGGGGDSPLHF
j_call: TRBJ1-1; d_call: NA; clone_size: few; v_call: TRBV18; cdr3_nt: TGTGCCAGCTCACCAAGCGAAACTGAAGCTTTCTTT; cdr3_aa: CASSPSETEAFF
j_call: TRBJ1-6; d_call: TRBD1; clone_size: few; v_call: TRBV7-8; cdr3_nt: TGTGCCAGCAGCCACCCGACAGGGGGCGTGACTAATTCACCCCTCCACTTT; cdr3_aa: CASSHPTGGVTNSPLHF
j_call: TRBJ2-5; d_call: TRBD2; clone_size: NA; v_call: TRBV18; cdr3_nt: TGTGCCAGCTCCTTGGGACTAGCGGGTACGGAGACCCAGTACTTC; cdr3_aa: CASSLGLAGTETQYF
j_call: TRBJ1-2; d_call: TRBD1; clone_size: NA; v_call: TRBV18; cdr3_nt: TGTGCCAGCTCACCACCGTCCGGGGACAGGGGGCATGGCTACACCTTC; cdr3_aa: CASSPPSGDRGHGYTF
j_call: TRBJ1-2; d_call: TRBD1; clone_size: NA; v_call: TRBV10-1; cdr3_nt: TGCGCCAGCAGTGAGTGGACAGGGAGCGGCTACACCTTC; cdr3_aa: CASSEWTGSGYTF
j_call: TRBJ1-5; d_call: TRBD1; clone_size: NA; v_call: TRBV5-1; cdr3_nt: TGCGCCAGCAGCCCGGAGGGGGACAGAAATCAGCCCCAGCATTTT; cdr3_aa: CASSPEGDRNQPQHF
j_call: TRBJ1-3; d_call: NA; clone_size: NA; v_call: TRBV5-1; cdr3_nt: TGCGCCAGCAGCTTGGGAGAGGAAATCTCTGGAAACACCATATATTTT; cdr3_aa: CASSLGEEISGNTIYF
j_call: TRBJ1-2; d_call: NA; clone_size: NA; v_call: TRBV19; cdr3_nt: TGTGCCAGTAGTCCCCGGCTGCGGACAGATATCTATGGCTACACCTTC; cdr3_aa: CASSPRLRTDIYGYTF
j_call: TRBJ2-3; d_call: TRBD2; clone_size: NA; v_call: TRBV7-2; cdr3_nt: TGTGCCAGCAGCTTAGCTGGCGGGGGGATCCCAGATACGCAGTATTTT; cdr3_aa: CASSLAGGGIPDTQYF
j_call: TRBJ1-1; d_call: NA; clone_size: NA; v_call: TRBV5-1; cdr3_nt: TGCGCCAGCAGCTTCACTCGCCTGAACACTGAAGCTTTCTTT; cdr3_aa: CASSFTRLNTEAFF
j_call: TRBJ2-7; d_call: TRBD2; clone_size: NA; v_call: TRBV7-2; cdr3_nt: TGTGCCAGCAGCTTAGTAGGTAGCGGGGAATACGAGCAGTACTTC; cdr3_aa: CASSLVGSGEYEQYF
j_call: TRBJ1-2; d_call: NA; clone_size: once; v_call: TRBV18; cdr3_nt: TGTGCCAGCTCACCACAGGGGGATGGCTACACCTTC; cdr3_aa: CASSPQGDGYTF
j_call: TRBJ2-2; d_call: TRBD1; clone_size: NA; v_call: TRBV7-3; cdr3_nt: TGTGCCAGCAGCCGGACAGGGGCCGGGGAGCTGTTTTTT; cdr3_aa: CASSRTGAGELFF
j_call: TRBJ1-6; d_call: TRBD1; clone_size: NA; v_call: TRBV5-1; cdr3_nt: TGCGCCAGCAGCCTCGACAGGGACTCCTATAATTCACCCCTCCACTTT; cdr3_aa: CASSLDRDSYNSPLHF
j_call: TRBJ1-5; d_call: NA; clone_size: NA; v_call: TRBV18; cdr3_nt: TGTGCCAGCTCACCAGATTCAGGGACACAGCCCCAGCATTTT; cdr3_aa: CASSPDSGTQPQHF
j_call: TRBJ2-1; d_call: NA; clone_size: NA; v_call: TRBV11-2; cdr3_nt: TGTGCCAGCAGCTTAGTGGTAGGGCCAGGGAGGGGGAATGAGCAGTTCTTC; cdr3_aa: CASSLVVGPGRGNEQFF
j_call: TRBJ1-2; d_call: TRBD1; clone_size: NA; v_call: TRBV6-5; cdr3_nt: TGTGCCAGCAGATCCGGGACAGGGTTCGGCTACACCTTC; cdr3_aa: CASRSGTGFGYTF
j_call: TRBJ2-5; d_call: TRBD1; clone_size: NA; v_call: TRBV4-2; cdr3_nt: TGTGCCAGCAGCTCGGGACAGGGGAGGAAGCAAGAGACCCAGTACTTC; cdr3_aa: CASSSGQGRKQETQYF
j_call: TRBJ1-2; d_call: NA; clone_size: once; v_call: TRBV10-2; cdr3_nt: TGCGCCAGCGCCGACCCACAGGGAACCTATGGCTACACCTTC; cdr3_aa: CASADPQGTYGYTF
j_call: TRBJ2-3; d_call: NA; clone_size: NA; v_call: TRBV19; cdr3_nt: TGTGCCAGTAGTATAGGAGGACTATCAGATACGCAGTATTTT; cdr3_aa: CASSIGGLSDTQYF
j_call: TRBJ2-1; d_call: NA; clone_size: NA; v_call: TRBV6-5; cdr3_nt: TGTGCCAGCAGTTACGAAGCTAGCTCCTACAATGAGCAGTTCTTC; cdr3_aa: CASSYEASSYNEQFF
j_call: TRBJ1-2; d_call: TRBD1; clone_size: NA; v_call: TRBV7-3; cdr3_nt: TGTGCCAGCAGCCCCGACAGGGACTATGGCTACACCTTC; cdr3_aa: CASSPDRDYGYTF
j_call: TRBJ2-1; d_call: TRBD2; clone_size: NA; v_call: TRBV29-1; cdr3_nt: TGCAGCGTTCTTAGCGGGAGCGGGATATGGAATGAGCAGTTCTTC; cdr3_aa: CSVLSGSGIWNEQFF
j_call: TRBJ2-7; d_call: TRBD2; clone_size: NA; v_call: TRBV4-1; cdr3_nt: TGCGCCAGCAGCCAAGCGGCTAGCGGGATTTACGAGCAGTACTTC; cdr3_aa: CASSQAASGIYEQYF
j_call: TRBJ2-4; d_call: NA; clone_size: NA; v_call: TRBV9; cdr3_nt: TGTGCCAGCAGCGTACAGGACTCGAAAAACATTCAGTACTTC; cdr3_aa: CASSVQDSKNIQYF
j_call: TRBJ1-3; d_call: TRBD1; clone_size: NA; v_call: TRBV18; cdr3_nt: TGTGCCAGCTCAACGGACAGGGTTGGAAACACCATATATTTT; cdr3_aa: CASSTDRVGNTIYF
j_call: TRBJ2-7; d_call: NA; clone_size: NA; v_call: TRBV9; cdr3_nt: TGTGCCAGCAGCGTAGATCCGGCAGGGACTCCCTACGAGCAGTACTTC; cdr3_aa: CASSVDPAGTPYEQYF
j_call: TRBJ2-1; d_call: NA; clone_size: NA; v_call: TRBV5-1; cdr3_nt: TGCGCCAGCAGCTTTACCGGGGGTACCTACAATGAGCAGTTCTTC; cdr3_aa: CASSFTGGTYNEQFF
j_call: TRBJ2-3; d_call: TRBD2; clone_size: NA; v_call: TRBV4-2; cdr3_nt: TGTGCCAGCAGCCAAGTTCGAGGTGGCGGGGGGGCCTCCTACACAGATACGCAGTATTTT; cdr3_aa: CASSQVRGGGGASYTDTQYF
j_call: TRBJ1-1; d_call: TRBD1; clone_size: NA; v_call: TRBV19; cdr3_nt: TGTGCCTCCCGACAGGGGTTAATGAACACTGAAGCTTTCTTT; cdr3_aa: CASRQGLMNTEAFF
j_call: TRBJ2-1; d_call: NA; clone_size: NA; v_call: TRBV5-4; cdr3_nt: TGTGCCAGCAGCTTGGAAATTAGCATCAATGAGCAGTTCTTC; cdr3_aa: CASSLEISINEQFF
j_call: TRBJ1-4; d_call: NA; clone_size: NA; v_call: TRBV4-3; cdr3_nt: TGCGCCAGCAGCCAAGCCCTCCGTGGGGGCCTGTTTTTT; cdr3_aa: CASSQALRGGLFF
j_call: TRBJ2-3; d_call: NA; clone_size: once; v_call: TRBV2; cdr3_nt: TGTGCCAGCATAAAAGGGGATCCCACAAATACGCAGTATTTT; cdr3_aa: CASIKGDPTNTQYF
j_call: TRBJ1-3; d_call: NA; clone_size: NA; v_call: TRBV18; cdr3_nt: TGTGCCAGCTCACCAGCAGACTTCTCTGGAAACACCATATATTTT; cdr3_aa: CASSPADFSGNTIYF
j_call: TRBJ2-5; d_call: TRBD2; clone_size: NA; v_call: TRBV7-2; cdr3_nt: TGTGCCAGCAGTTCCCTGGGATTAGCGGGGGGACAAGAGACCCAGTACTTC; cdr3_aa: CASSSLGLAGGQETQYF